The clone carrying this TCR beta chain was recorded a few times. Antigen unknown. TCRdb re-analysed the 5' RACE reads in MiXCR, keeping a single row per CDR3 protein. The sample has about 250,000 distinct CDR3 sequences; 11% to 15% are singletons. The sample is drawn from a study of identical twins. Study observations and caveats: Twin pairs had excess sharing that was weaker in beta out-of-frame sequences.

The CDR3 contains 16 residues. J gave up 2 bases and V 3 bases, and 4 bases lay outside the gene matches. The TCR sequence derives from a woman aged 18-29 years in good health. The source material was memory (CD45RO+) T cells sorted from blood. The chain links TRBV12-3 or TRBV12-4 to TRBJ2-3, with 11 bases identical to TRBD2. The CDR3 bases are TGTGCCAGCAGTTTCGGGACTAGCGGATCCACAGATACGCAGTATTTT. Translating it yields CASSFGTSGSTDTQYF.